This T cell receptor beta chain was recovered during a study of CD8+ T cells in alopecia areata. Germline trimming cut 6 bases from V and 4 bases from J; bases unmatched to any gene: 5. The germline gives CDR1 MNHEY, CDR2 SMNVEV (reference sequence). This CDR3 is 14 amino acids long. Treatment meaning: oral pan-JAK inhibitor, 5-10 mg twice daily. Peripheral blood samples and lesional scalp punch biopsies were obtained from alopecia areata patients. Investigators isolated RNA and reverse transcribed it into cDNA to act as the sequencing template. TCRdb's table, derived via immunoSEQ multiplex PCR, lists solely in-frame clones and lacks some. The repertoire includes some 100,000 clones, approximately 63% of them detected once, and 16% sits in the top ten.

The source is a human donor with alopecia areata. The chain links TRBV27 to TRBJ2-1; TRBD2 aligns across 8 bases. The sample consisted of CD8+ T cells sorted from blood, taken at approximately week 60, from a patient treated with tofacitinib. The CDR3 nucleotides read TGTGCCAGCAGCCCCGGCGGGGGGTACAATGAGCAGTTCTTC. Translating it yields CASSPGGGYNEQFF.